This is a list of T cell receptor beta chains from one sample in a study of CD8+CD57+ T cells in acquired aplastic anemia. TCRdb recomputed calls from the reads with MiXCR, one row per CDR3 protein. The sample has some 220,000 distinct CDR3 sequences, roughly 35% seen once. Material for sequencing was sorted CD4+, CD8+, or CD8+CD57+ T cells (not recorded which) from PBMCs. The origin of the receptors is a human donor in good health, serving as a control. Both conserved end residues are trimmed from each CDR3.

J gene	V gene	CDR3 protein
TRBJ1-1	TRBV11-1	ASSLVYRTDTEGF
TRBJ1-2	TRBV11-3	ASSFEGGYT
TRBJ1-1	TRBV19	ASSIRTETKNTEAF
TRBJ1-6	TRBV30	ASSRQGNSPLH
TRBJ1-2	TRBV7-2	ASSLRQGASYGYT
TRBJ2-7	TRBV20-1	SARDSRMIMYEQY
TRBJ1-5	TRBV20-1	SARNPGQGNQPQH
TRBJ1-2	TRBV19	ASSIGTTGGGYT
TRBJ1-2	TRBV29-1	SVSDRGPGGYT
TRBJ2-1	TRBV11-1	ASSQTVTFTHNEQF